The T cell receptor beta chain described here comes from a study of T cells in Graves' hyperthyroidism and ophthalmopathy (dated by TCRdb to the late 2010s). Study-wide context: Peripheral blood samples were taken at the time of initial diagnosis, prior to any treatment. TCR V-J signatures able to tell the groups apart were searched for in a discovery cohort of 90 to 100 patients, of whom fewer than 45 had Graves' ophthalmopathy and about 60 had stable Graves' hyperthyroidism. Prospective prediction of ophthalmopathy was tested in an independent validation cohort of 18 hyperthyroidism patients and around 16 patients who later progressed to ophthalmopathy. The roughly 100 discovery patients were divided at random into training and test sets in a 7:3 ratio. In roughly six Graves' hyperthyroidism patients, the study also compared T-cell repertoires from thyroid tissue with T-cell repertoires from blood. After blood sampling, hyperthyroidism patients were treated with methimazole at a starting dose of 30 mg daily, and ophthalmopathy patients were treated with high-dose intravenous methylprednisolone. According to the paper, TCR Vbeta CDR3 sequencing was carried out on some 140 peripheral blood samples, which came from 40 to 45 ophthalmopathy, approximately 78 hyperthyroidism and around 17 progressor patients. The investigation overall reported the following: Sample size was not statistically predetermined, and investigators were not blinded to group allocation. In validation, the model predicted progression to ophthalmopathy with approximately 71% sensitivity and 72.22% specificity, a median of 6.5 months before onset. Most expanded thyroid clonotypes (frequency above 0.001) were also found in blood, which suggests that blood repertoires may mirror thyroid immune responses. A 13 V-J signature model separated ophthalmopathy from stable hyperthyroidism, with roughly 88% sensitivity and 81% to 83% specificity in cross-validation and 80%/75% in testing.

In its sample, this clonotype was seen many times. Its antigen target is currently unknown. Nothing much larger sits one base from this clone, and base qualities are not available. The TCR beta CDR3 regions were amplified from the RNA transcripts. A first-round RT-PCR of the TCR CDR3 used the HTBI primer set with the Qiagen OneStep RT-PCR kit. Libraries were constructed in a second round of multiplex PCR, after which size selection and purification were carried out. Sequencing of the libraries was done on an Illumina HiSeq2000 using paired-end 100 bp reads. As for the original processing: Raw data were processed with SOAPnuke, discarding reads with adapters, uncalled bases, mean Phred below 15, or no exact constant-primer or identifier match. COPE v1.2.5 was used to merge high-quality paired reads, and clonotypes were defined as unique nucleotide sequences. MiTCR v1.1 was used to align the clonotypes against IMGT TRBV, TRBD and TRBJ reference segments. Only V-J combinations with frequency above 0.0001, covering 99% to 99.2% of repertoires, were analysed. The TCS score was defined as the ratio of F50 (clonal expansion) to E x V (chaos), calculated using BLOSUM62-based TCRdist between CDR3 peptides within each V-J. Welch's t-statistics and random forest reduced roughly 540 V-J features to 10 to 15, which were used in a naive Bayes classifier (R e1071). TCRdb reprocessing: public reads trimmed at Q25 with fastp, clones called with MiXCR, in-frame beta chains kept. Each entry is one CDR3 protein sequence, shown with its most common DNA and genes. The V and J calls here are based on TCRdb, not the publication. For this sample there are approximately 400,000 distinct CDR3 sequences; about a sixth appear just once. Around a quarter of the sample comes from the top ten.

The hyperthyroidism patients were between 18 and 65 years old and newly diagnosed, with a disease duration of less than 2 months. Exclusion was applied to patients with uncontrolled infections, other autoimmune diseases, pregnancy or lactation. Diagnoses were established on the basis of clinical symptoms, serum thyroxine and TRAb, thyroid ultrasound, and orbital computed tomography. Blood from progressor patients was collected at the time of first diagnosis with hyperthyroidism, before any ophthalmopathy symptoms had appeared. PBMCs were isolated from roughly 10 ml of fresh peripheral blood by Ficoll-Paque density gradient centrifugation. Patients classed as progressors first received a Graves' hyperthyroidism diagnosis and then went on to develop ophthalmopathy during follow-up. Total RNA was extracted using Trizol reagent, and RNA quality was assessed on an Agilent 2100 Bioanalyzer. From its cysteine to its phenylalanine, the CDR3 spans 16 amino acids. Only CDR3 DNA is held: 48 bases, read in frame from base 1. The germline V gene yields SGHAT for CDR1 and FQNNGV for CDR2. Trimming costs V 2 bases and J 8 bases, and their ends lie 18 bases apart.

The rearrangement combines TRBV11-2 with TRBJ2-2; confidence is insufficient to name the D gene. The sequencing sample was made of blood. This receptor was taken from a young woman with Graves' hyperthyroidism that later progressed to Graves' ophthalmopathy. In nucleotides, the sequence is TGTGCCAGCAGCTTATTGAGCCTAGTGCAACTAGGGGAGCTGTTTTTT. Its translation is CASSLLSLVQLGELFF.